Shown below are 30 T cell receptor beta chains from a single sample sequenced in a study of CD8 T cells in ankylosing spondylitis. Each CDR3 protein is one row after TCRdb ran MiXCR on the 5' RACE reads. Of 150,000 to 250,000 distinct CDR3 sequences in the sample, more than 10% are singletons; the top ten hold more than 15%. Source material: blood, either unsorted or a sorted T cell fraction (not recorded which). These receptors were obtained from a male donor with ankylosing spondylitis or in good health (not recorded which).

This clonotype was detected ten times or more. V usage is TRBV12-3 or TRBV12-4 and J usage is TRBJ2-3, with 9 bases lining up with TRBD2. The J segment lost 4 bases and the V segment lost 5 bases, leaving 4 bases of the junction unmatched. The CDR3 sequence is 14 residues long. The CDR3 spells CASSPRGGSDTQYF. For the CDR3, the DNA is TGTGCCAGCAGTCCGCGGGGGGGGTCAGATACGCAGTATTTT.

This clonotype appeared a few times. This sequence joins TRBV7-9 and TRBJ1-1; 8 nucleotides line up with TRBD1. Unmatched junction bases numbered 8, after V lost 5 bases and J lost 0 bases. Per germline, CDR1 SEHNR and CDR2 FQNEAQ (reference sequence). This CDR3 contains 16 residues. The CDR3 bases are TGTGCCAGCAGCAAGAGCTGGGACAGGTTGAACACTGAAGCTTTCTTT. This sequence encodes CASSKSWDRLNTEAFF.

This clonotype showed up many times. The chain joins TRBV24-1 to TRBJ2-7; D not certain. The germline V gene has CDR1 KGHDR and CDR2 SFDVKD. This CDR3 is built from 14 residues. The V and J ends lost 4 bases and 2 bases respectively, with 11 bases between them. This chain's CDR3 is CATSESSPPYEQYF. The CDR3 region has the DNA TGTGCCACCAGTGAATCCTCTCCACCCTACGAGCAGTACTTC.

The chain employs TRBV7-9 and TRBJ1-1; perhaps TRBD1 as D (6 bases). CDR3 size: 13 residues. Germline V lookup: CDR1 SEHNR, CDR2 FQNEAQ (reference sequence). V was clipped by 5 bases and J by 4 bases, with 11 bases between them. In DNA, the CDR3 is TGTGCCAGCAGCCCGGACAGCTCCACTGAAGCTTTCTTT. It codes for CASSPDSSTEAFF.

This clonotype has just a few counts. The gene calls are TRBV19 and TRBJ2-2, with 14 bases fitting TRBD2. CDR3 length: 19 residues. V was clipped by 4 bases and J by 3 bases; unmatched bases: 10. Germline V lookup: CDR1 LNHDA, CDR2 SQIVND (reference sequence). The CDR3 spells CASSKKRGLAGVYTGELFF. CDR3 sequence (DNA): TGTGCCAGTAGTAAGAAGAGGGGACTAGCGGGAGTGTACACCGGGGAGCTGTTTTTT. The entire variable domain, with the rest obtained from reference TRBV19 and TRBJ2-2, is as follows: DGGITQSPKYLFRKEGQNVTLSCEQNLNHDAMYWYRQDPGQGLRLIYYSQIVNDFQKGDIAEGYSVSREKKESFPLTVTSAQKNPTAFYLCASSKKRGLAGVYTGELFFGEGSRLTVL.

This clonotype has just one count. This chain joins TRBV5-1 and TRBJ2-2; the D is unclear. CDR3 length equals 16 residues. V lost 7 bases to trimming and J lost 7 bases, with 23 bases between them. Germline assignment: CDR1 SGHRS and CDR2 YFSETQ. CDR3 bases: TGCGCCAGCGCCCTCGGAGATAGCCCCGATGGCGGGGAGCTGTTTTTT. It is translated as CASALGDSPDGGELFF. Full variable domain (outside the CDR3, taken from reference TRBV5-1 and TRBJ2-2): KAGVTQTPRYLIKTRGQQVTLSCSPISGHRSVSWYQQTPGQGLQFLFEYFSETQRNKGNFPGRFSGRQFSNSRSEMNVSTLELGDSALYLCASALGDSPDGGELFFGEGSRLTVL.

V usage is TRBV7-9 and J usage is TRBJ1-1; D remains unclear. There are 15 residues in the CDR3. Germline CDR1 is SEHNR and CDR2 is FQNEAQ (reference sequence). Trimming left V 3 bases short and J 0 bases short, with 11 bases between. CDR3 DNA sequence: TGTGCCAGCAGCTTCGGTTGGAGGGTGAACACTGAAGCTTTCTTT. Protein sequence: CASSFGWRVNTEAFF.

This clonotype came up many times. V and J are TRBV6-2 or TRBV6-3 and TRBJ2-3; D is perhaps TRBD2 (5 bases). V shed 2 bases and J shed 4 bases, with 10 bases lying between them. The germline CDR1 and CDR2 sequences are MNHEY and SVGEGT. The length of the CDR3 is 14 residues. The CDR3 is CASSYGEAADTQYF. CDR3 nucleotides: TGTGCCAGCAGTTACGGGGAAGCGGCAGATACGCAGTATTTT.

The rearrangement links TRBV6-5 to TRBJ2-2, with D tentatively TRBD2 (6 bases). Germline V lookup: CDR1 MNHEY, CDR2 SVGAGI. V dropped 4 bases and J dropped 0 bases, with 9 bases sitting between them. The CDR3 covers 15 residues. In nucleotides, the CDR3 is TGTGCCAGCAGTTTTAGCGGTTCGAACACCGGGGAGCTGTTTTTT. Residues: CASSFSGSNTGELFF.

This clonotype has only a few counts. The gene calls are TRBV5-6 and TRBJ2-7; D may be TRBD1 or TRBD2 (7 bases each). The CDR3 is made up of 16 amino acids. Germline V gene lookup returns CDR1 SGHDT and CDR2 YYEEEE. V lost 0 bases and J 3 bases, leaving 16 bases between the germline ends. CDR3 nucleotide sequence: TGTGCCAGCAGCTTGGGCGCGGGGGACAGAAACTACGAGCAGTACTTC. Translation gives CASSLGAGDRNYEQYF.

This clonotype showed up just a few times. The V call is TRBV12-3 or TRBV12-4, the J call TRBJ2-3; the match to TRBD1 covers 8 bases. The CDR3 has 13 residues. The V segment lost 4 bases and the J segment 6 bases; nucleotides outside the gene matches: 3. Here the CDR3 reads CASSSGGLDTQYF. The CDR3, as DNA: TGTGCCAGCAGTTCAGGGGGCCTGGATACGCAGTATTTT.

The sample holds many counts of this clonotype. The chain uses TRBV6-5 and TRBJ2-2; no firm D call. Trimming stripped 0 bases from V and 7 bases from J, with 6 bases between. This CDR3 comprises 13 residues. Germline-derived CDR1 and CDR2 are MNHEY and SVGAGI. This CDR3 is CASSYSTYGELFF. CDR3 nucleotide sequence: TGTGCCAGCAGTTACTCGACCTACGGGGAGCTGTTTTTT.

The chain couples TRBV11-2 to TRBJ2-5; weak D call: TRBD2 (6 bases). This CDR3 has 14 residues. Germline V lookup: CDR1 SGHAT, CDR2 FQNNGV. V shed 5 bases and J shed 1 base, with 11 bases lying between them. CDR3 nucleotides: TGTGCCAGCAGCATTACCGGGGGCCAAGAGACCCAGTACTTC. Translation: CASSITGGQETQYF.

The chain couples TRBV12-3 or TRBV12-4 to TRBJ1-1; D gene ambiguous. There are 13 residues in the CDR3. V lost 4 bases and J 1 base, leaving 7 bases between the germline ends. This chain's CDR3 is CASSSAGNTEAFF. CDR3 DNA sequence: TGTGCCAGCAGTTCGGCCGGGAACACTGAAGCTTTCTTT.

The chain has TRBV6-1 and TRBJ2-5, with 11 bases fitting TRBD2. Trimming at V came to 5 bases and at J to 5 bases, leaving 7 bases not matched to a gene. Germline V gives CDR1 MNHNS, CDR2 SASEGT. This CDR3 is 15 amino acids long. The chain's CDR3 is CASSRSGGEGETQYF. The CDR3, as DNA: TGTGCCAGCAGTCGTAGCGGGGGGGAAGGGGAGACCCAGTACTTC.

This clonotype was detected only a few times. J is TRBJ2-2 and V is TRBV12-3 or TRBV12-4; a weak D match, TRBD2 (6 bases). The CDR3 is 14 amino acids. V shed 7 bases and J shed 3 bases, with 12 bases lying between them. CDR3 sequence: CASTGRQYTGELFF. The CDR3 nucleotides are TGTGCCAGCACCGGGAGACAGTACACCGGGGAGCTGTTTTTT.

This rearrangement joins TRBV30 to TRBJ2-1; TRBD1 might be the D (5 bases). The CDR3 runs 20 residues. V lost 4 bases and J 0 bases, leaving 28 bases between the germline ends. CDR1 is GTSNPN and CDR2 is SVGIG in the germline V gene (reference sequence). CDR3 protein: CAWTPRWGRPDPSSYNEQFF. As DNA, the CDR3 is TGTGCCTGGACCCCGAGGTGGGGCCGCCCCGACCCGAGCTCCTACAATGAGCAGTTCTTC.

The chain combines TRBV27 with TRBJ1-1, with D hard to call. The CDR3 runs 14 residues. Trimming removed 3 bases at V and 0 bases at J, with 8 bases between. In germline, CDR1 is MNHEY, CDR2 SMNVEV (reference sequence). For the CDR3, the DNA is TGTGCCAGCAGTTTCAACAGCATGAACACTGAAGCTTTCTTT. Its translation: CASSFNSMNTEAFF.

This clonotype was seen at least ten times. The chain joins TRBV25-1 to TRBJ2-3, with D unclear. Trimming removed 4 bases at V and 2 bases at J, with 16 bases between. The CDR3 sequence is 16 residues long. From germline, CDR1 is MGHDK and CDR2 SYGVNS. The CDR3 region has the DNA TGTGCCAGCAGTGGTAATACTCGGTCCAACACAGATACGCAGTATTTT. Amino acids: CASSGNTRSNTDTQYF. The whole variable domain, filled in from reference TRBV25-1 and TRBJ2-3, reads EADIYQTPRYLVIGTGKKITLECSQTMGHDKMYWYQQDPGMELHLIHYSYGVNSTEKGDLSSESTVSRIRTEHFPLTLESARPSHTSQYLCASSGNTRSNTDTQYFGPGTRLTVL.

The chain links TRBV20-1 to TRBJ2-1; the D is unclear. CDR3 length: 15 amino acids. Germline V gene sequence: CDR1 DFQATT, CDR2 SNEGSKA (reference sequence). V lost 0 bases to trimming and J lost 4 bases, with 13 bases between them. The CDR3 DNA reads TGCAGTGCTAGAGATCCAGGTCGAATATACAATGAGCAGTTCTTC. It specifies CSARDPGRIYNEQFF.

The V gene is TRBV12-3 or TRBV12-4, the J gene TRBJ2-7; 11 bases map to TRBD2. The CDR3 spans 14 residues. The junction had 7 bases not matched to a gene; V was cut back by 10 bases and J by 2 bases. The CDR3: CAIVVAGGTYEQYF. The CDR3 DNA follows: TGTGCCATCGTAGTAGCGGGAGGGACCTACGAGCAGTACTTC.

This chain joins TRBV3-1 and TRBJ2-3; tentatively, D is TRBD2 (7 bases). Germline loops: CDR1 LGHDT, CDR2 YNNKEL (reference sequence). The V and J ends lost 1 base and 1 base respectively, with 12 bases between them. CDR3 length equals 16 residues. CDR3 nucleotide sequence: TGTGCCAGCAGCCAAGTCTTCGGGGGGCGCACAGATACGCAGTATTTT. The encoded protein is CASSQVFGGRTDTQYF.

V gene TRBV27 combines with J gene TRBJ2-6; weak D call: TRBD1 (7 bases). V gave up 5 bases and J gave up 2 bases, with 13 bases separating them. The CDR3 has 16 residues. CDR1 and CDR2 (germline): MNHEY, SMNVEV (reference sequence). The CDR3 DNA sequence: TGTGCCAGCAGTGGGCAGGGGGGAGCTGGGGCCAACGTCCTGACTTTC. Its translation: CASSGQGGAGANVLTF.

The V gene is TRBV7-8, the J gene TRBJ2-7; D gene ambiguous. V was shortened by 4 bases and J by 0 bases, with 13 bases between the two germline ends. The CDR3 extends over 15 amino acids. Per the germline V gene, CDR1 is SGHVS and CDR2 is FQNEAQ. CDR3 bases: TGTGCCAGCAGCTCCGGACGGCTACCCTCCTACGAGCAGTACTTC. Residues: CASSSGRLPSYEQYF.

Only a few counts were recorded for this clonotype. The chain has TRBV6-6 and TRBJ1-1; TRBD1 is a possible D gene (6 bases). V was pared by 11 bases and J by 1 base, with 14 bases between. Germline assignment: CDR1 MNHNY and CDR2 SVGAGI (reference sequence). CDR3 size: 13 residues. This CDR3 reads CAAGGARNTEAFF. For the CDR3, the DNA is TGTGCCGCGGGGGGGGCGAGGAACACTGAAGCTTTCTTT.

This chain links TRBV12-3 or TRBV12-4 with TRBJ2-1, with D possibly TRBD2 on 6 matching bases. Trimming took off 0 bases at V and 10 bases at J, with 10 bases between the two ends. The CDR3 loop spans 13 amino acids. In DNA, the CDR3 is TGTGCCAGCAGTTTAGCGGGGCGGGAAGAGCAGTTCTTC. The encoded protein is CASSLAGREEQFF.

This clonotype was counted ten times or more. This chain connects TRBV12-3 or TRBV12-4 to TRBJ2-1; possibly TRBD1 for D (6 bases). Between the trimmed V and J ends, which lost 5 bases and 8 bases, there was a span of 10 bases. The CDR3 covers 12 residues. CDR3 nucleotide sequence: TGTGCCAGCAGTCCCTCAGGGGATGAGCAGTTCTTC. The encoded protein is CASSPSGDEQFF.

This chain links TRBV12-3 or TRBV12-4 with TRBJ1-2; D call uncertain. This CDR3 has 13 residues. Trimming left V 4 bases short and J 8 bases short, with 14 bases between. The CDR3 loop reads CASSSGPAVGYTF. For the CDR3, the DNA is TGTGCCAGCAGTTCCGGGCCCGCAGTAGGCTACACCTTC.

This clonotype was detected ten times or more. The V and J genes are TRBV7-9 and TRBJ1-1, with a weak D call TRBD1 (6 bases). This CDR3 comprises 12 residues. V shed 7 bases and J shed 3 bases, with 9 bases lying between them. Germline lookup yields CDR1 SEHNR and CDR2 FQNEAQ (reference sequence). CDR3 residues: CASKGGYTEAFF. CDR3 sequence (DNA): TGTGCCAGCAAAGGGGGGTACACTGAAGCTTTCTTT.

This chain connects TRBV5-1 to TRBJ2-5; D unclear. Germline CDR1 reads SGHRS; CDR2 reads YFSETQ. V was pared by 4 bases and J by 0 bases, with 7 bases between. The CDR3 is 13 amino acids. The CDR3 DNA reads TGCGCCAGCAGCAGGCCTAACCAAGAGACCCAGTACTTC. The encoded protein is CASSRPNQETQYF.